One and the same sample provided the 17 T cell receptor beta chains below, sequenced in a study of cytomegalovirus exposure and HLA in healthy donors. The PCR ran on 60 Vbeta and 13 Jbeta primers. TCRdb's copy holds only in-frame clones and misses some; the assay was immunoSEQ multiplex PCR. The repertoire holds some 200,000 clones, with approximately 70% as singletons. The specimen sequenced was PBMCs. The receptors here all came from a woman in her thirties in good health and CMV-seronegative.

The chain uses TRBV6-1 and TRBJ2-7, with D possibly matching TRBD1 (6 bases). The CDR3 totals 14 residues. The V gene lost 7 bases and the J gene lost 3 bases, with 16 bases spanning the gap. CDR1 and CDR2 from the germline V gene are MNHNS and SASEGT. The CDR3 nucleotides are TGTGCCAGCATTGCCGGGACATTACTCTACGAGCAGTACTTC. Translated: CASIAGTLLYEQYF.

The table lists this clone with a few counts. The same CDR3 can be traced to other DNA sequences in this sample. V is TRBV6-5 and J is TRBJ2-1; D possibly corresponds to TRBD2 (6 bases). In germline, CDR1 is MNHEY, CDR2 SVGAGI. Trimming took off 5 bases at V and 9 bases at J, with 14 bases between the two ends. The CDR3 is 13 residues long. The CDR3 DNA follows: TGTGCCAGCAGTCCTCGACTAGAGGTTGAGCAGTTCTTC. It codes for CASSPRLEVEQFF.

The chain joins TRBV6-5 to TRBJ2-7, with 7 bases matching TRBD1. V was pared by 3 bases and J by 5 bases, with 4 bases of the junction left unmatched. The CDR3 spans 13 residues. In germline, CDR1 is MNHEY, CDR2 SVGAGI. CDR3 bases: TGTGCCAGCAGTTATAACAGGGGAGACGAGCAGTACTTC. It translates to CASSYNRGDEQYF.

The DNA for the CDR3 is TGTGCCAGCACCTCGACAGGGCTCTCTGGAAACACCATATATTTT. Encoded protein: CASTSTGLSGNTIYF. This chain connects TRBV6-6 to TRBJ1-3; 7 bases are a match to TRBD1. The CDR3 runs to 15 residues. Germline assignment: CDR1 MNHNY and CDR2 SVGAGI (reference sequence). Trimming cost V 7 bases and J 0 bases; bases outside gene matches: 6.

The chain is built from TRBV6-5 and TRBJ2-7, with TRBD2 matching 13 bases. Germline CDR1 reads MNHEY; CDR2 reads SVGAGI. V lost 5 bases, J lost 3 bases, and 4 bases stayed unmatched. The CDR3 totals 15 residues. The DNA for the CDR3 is TGTGCCAGCAGTCCCGGGACTAGCGGGATCTACGAGCAGTACTTC. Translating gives CASSPGTSGIYEQYF.

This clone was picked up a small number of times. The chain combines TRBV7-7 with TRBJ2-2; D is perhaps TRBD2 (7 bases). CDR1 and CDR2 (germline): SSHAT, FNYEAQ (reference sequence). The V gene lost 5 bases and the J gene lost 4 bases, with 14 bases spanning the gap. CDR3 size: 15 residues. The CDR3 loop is CASSPRGGATGELFF. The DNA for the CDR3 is TGTGCCAGCAGCCCCCGAGGGGGGGCCACCGGGGAGCTGTTTTTT.

The CDR3 reads CASSLAEAGNADTQYF. The CDR3 coding sequence is TGTGCCAGCAGCTTGGCCGAGGCAGGGAACGCAGATACGCAGTATTTT. V and J are TRBV5-4 and TRBJ2-3, with a tentative D call TRBD1 (5 bases). Looked up from germline, CDR1 is SGHNT and CDR2 is YYREEE (reference sequence). This CDR3 region has 16 residues. V shed 0 bases and J shed 4 bases, with 15 bases lying between them.

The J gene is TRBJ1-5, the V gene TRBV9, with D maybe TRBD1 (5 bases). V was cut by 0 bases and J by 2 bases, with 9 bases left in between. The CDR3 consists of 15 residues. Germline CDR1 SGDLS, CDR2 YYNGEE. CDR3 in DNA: TGTGCCAGCAGCGTAGAGGGGTACGGCAATCAGCCCCAGCATTTT. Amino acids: CASSVEGYGNQPQHF.

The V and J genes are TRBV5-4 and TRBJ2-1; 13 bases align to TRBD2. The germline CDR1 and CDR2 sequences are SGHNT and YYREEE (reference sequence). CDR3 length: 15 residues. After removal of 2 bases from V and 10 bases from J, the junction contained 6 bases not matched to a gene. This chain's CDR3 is CASSLLPGLAGEQFF. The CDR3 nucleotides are TGTGCCAGCAGCTTATTACCGGGACTAGCGGGAGAGCAGTTCTTC.

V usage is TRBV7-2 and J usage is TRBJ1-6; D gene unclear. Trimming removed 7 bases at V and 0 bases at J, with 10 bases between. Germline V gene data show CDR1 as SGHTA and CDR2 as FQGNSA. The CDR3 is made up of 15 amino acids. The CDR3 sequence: CASTWRASYNSPLHF. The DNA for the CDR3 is TGTGCCAGCACCTGGAGGGCCTCCTATAATTCACCCCTCCACTTT.

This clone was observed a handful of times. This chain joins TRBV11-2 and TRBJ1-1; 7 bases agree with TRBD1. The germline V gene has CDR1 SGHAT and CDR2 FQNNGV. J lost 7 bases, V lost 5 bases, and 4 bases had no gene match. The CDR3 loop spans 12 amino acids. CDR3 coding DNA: TGTGCCAGCAGCATCAACAGGGGTGAAGCTTTCTTT. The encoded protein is CASSINRGEAFF.

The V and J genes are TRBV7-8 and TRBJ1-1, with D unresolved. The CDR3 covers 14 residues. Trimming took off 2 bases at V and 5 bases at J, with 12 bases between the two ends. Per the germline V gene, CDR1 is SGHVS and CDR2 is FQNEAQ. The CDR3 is CASSLTGPWTEAFF. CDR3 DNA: TGTGCCAGCAGCTTAACTGGGCCCTGGACTGAAGCTTTCTTT.

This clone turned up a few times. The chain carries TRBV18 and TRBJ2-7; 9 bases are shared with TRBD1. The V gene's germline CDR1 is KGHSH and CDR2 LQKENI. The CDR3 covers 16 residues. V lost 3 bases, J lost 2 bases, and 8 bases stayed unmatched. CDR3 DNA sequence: TGTGCCAGCTCACCCCGCGGGACAGGGCTTACCTACGAGCAGTACTTC. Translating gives CASSPRGTGLTYEQYF. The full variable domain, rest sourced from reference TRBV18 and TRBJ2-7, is NAGVMQNPRHLVRRRGQEARLRCSPMKGHSHVYWYRQLPEEGLKFMVYLQKENIIDESGMPKERFSAEFPKEGPSILRIQQVVRGDSAAYFCASSPRGTGLTYEQYFGPGTRLTVT.

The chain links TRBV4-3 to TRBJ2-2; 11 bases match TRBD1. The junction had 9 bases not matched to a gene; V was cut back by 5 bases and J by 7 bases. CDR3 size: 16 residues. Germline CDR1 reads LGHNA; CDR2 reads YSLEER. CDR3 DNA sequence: TGCGCCAGCAGCTCGGGACAGGGGGAGAACGGCGGGGAGCTGTTTTTT. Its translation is CASSSGQGENGGELFF.

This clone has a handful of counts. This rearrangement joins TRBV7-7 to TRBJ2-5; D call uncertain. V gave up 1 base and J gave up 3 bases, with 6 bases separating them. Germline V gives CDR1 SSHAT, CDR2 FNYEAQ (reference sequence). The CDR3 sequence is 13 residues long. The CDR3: CASSLGVEETQYF. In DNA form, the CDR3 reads TGTGCCAGCAGCTTAGGAGTGGAAGAGACCCAGTACTTC. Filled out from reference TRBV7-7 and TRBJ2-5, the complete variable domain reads GAGVSQSPRYKVTKRGQDVTLRCDPISSHATLYWYQQALGQGPEFLTYFNYEAQPDKSGLPSDRFSAERPEGSISTLTIQRTEQRDSAMYRCASSLGVEETQYFGPGTRLLVL.

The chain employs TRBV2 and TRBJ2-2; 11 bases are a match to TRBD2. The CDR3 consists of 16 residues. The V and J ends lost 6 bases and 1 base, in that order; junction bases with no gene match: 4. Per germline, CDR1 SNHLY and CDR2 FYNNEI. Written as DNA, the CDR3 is TGTGCCAGCAGAGGGACTAGCGGAGGGAACACCGGGGAGCTGTTTTTT. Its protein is CASRGTSGGNTGELFF.

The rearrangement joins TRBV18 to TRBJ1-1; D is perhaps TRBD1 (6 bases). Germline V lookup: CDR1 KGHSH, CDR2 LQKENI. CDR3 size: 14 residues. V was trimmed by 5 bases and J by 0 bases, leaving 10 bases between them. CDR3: CASSIGTLNTEAFF. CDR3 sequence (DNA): TGTGCCAGCTCAATCGGGACACTGAACACTGAAGCTTTCTTT.